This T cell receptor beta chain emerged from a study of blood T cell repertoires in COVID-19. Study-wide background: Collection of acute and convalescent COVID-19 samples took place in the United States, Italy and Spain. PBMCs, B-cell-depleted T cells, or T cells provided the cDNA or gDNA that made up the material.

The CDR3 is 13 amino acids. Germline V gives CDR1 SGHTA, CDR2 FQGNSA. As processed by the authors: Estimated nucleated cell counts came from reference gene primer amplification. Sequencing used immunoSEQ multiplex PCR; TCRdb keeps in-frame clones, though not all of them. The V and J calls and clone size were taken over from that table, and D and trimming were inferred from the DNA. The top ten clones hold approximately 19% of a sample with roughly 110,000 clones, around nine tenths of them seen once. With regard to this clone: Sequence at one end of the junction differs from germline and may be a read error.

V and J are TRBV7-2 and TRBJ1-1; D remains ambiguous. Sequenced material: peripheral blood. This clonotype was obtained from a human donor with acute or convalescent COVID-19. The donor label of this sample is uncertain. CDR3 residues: CASSLTLGSSALF. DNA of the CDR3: TGTGCCAGCAGCTTAACACTAGGGAGCTCGGCGCTCTTT.